Each of the 24 T cell receptor beta chains below was sequenced from the same sample in a study of shared clonotypes between healthy human individuals. Using immunoSEQ multiplex PCR, the repertoire was profiled, and TCRdb retains in-frame clones only, with some absent. The sample has around 1.1 million clones, 70% to 80% seen once. The sequenced sample consisted of memory CD4+ T cells from PBMCs. Stated subset: CD45RA-negative fraction. These receptors were taken from a man aged 18 to 30 in good health. Some clones in this sample may be carry-over from other donors' samples.

This clone was seen just once. V is TRBV5-6 and J is TRBJ2-1; 7 bases align to TRBD1. V lost 4 bases to trimming and J lost 5 bases; unmatched junction nucleotides: 12. CDR1 and CDR2 from the germline V gene are SGHDT and YYEEEE. CDR3 length: 16 residues. The CDR3 DNA sequence: TGTGCCAGCAGCCCCCTCCCCGGACAGGAAAACAATGAGCAGTTCTTC. Translated, it gives CASSPLPGQENNEQFF.

This CDR3 reads CASSRGTGRREKLFF. DNA of the CDR3: TGTGCCAGCTCACGGGGGACAGGGAGGAGAGAAAAACTGTTTTTT. The chain carries TRBV18 and TRBJ1-4, with TRBD1 identical over 9 bases. J was trimmed by 8 bases and V by 4 bases; bases with no gene match: 8. Germline V gene lookup returns CDR1 KGHSH and CDR2 LQKENI. CDR3 length: 15 residues.

As for this clone: A read error may account for a junction end that differs from germline. The chain combines TRBV5-1 with TRBJ1-1, with D possibly matching TRBD1 (6 bases). The germline gives CDR1 SGHRS, CDR2 YFSETQ. The CDR3 contains 13 residues. The chain's CDR3 is CASSLGLDRSLNF. CDR3 nucleotides: TGCGCCAGCAGCTTGGGGCTCGACAGGAGCCTTAACTTT.

The V call is TRBV25-1, the J call TRBJ2-7; 8 positions agree with TRBD2. The V segment lost 2 bases and the J segment 2 bases; nucleotides outside the gene matches: 2. The CDR3 has 14 amino acids. Germline values: CDR1 MGHDK, CDR2 SYGVNS. The DNA for the CDR3 is TGTGCCAGCAGTGAAGCGGGAGGCACCTACGAGCAGTACTTC. It encodes CASSEAGGTYEQYF.

The gene calls are TRBV6-5 and TRBJ1-4; 10 bases are shared with TRBD1. Trimming removed 4 bases from V and 7 bases from J; junction bases left unmatched: 6. The CDR3 loop spans 15 amino acids. Per germline, CDR1 MNHEY and CDR2 SVGAGI. The CDR3 nucleotides are TGTGCCAGCAGTTCTGCCGGGACAGGGGTTGAAAAACTGTTTTTT. As protein: CASSSAGTGVEKLFF.

This chain links TRBV10-2 with TRBJ2-3; D gene ambiguous. Germline V CDR1 and CDR2: WSHSY, SAAADI. This CDR3 is built from 17 residues. The V end was cut by 2 bases, the J end by 0 bases, with 15 bases between. The CDR3 protein is CASSEPRWAPSTDTQYF. The DNA for the CDR3 is TGCGCCAGCAGTGAGCCCCGTTGGGCTCCTAGCACAGATACGCAGTATTTT.

The chain is built from TRBV6-1 and TRBJ1-2, with a possible D match to TRBD1 (5 bases). Per the germline V gene, CDR1 is MNHNS and CDR2 is SASEGT. V was cut by 6 bases and J by 4 bases, with 15 bases left in between. This CDR3 region has 14 residues. The CDR3 is CASRGPGLAYGYTF. As DNA, the CDR3 is TGTGCCAGCAGGGGGCCAGGGTTGGCCTATGGCTACACCTTC.

Written as DNA, the CDR3 is TGTGCCAGCAGTCTAGGGGGACAGGGGTTGAATGAGCAGTTCTTC. Translating it yields CASSLGGQGLNEQFF. V usage is TRBV11-3 and J usage is TRBJ2-1, with 10 positions matching TRBD1. Germline CDR1 reads SGHNT; CDR2 reads YENEEA. Trimming removed 6 bases from V and 7 bases from J; junction bases left unmatched: 9. CDR3 length equals 15 residues. Based on the CDR3 plus reference TRBV11-3 and TRBJ2-1, the full variable domain is EAGVVQSPRYKIIEKKQPVAFWCNPISGHNTLYWYLQNLGQGPELLIRYENEEAVDDSQLPKDRFSAERLKGVDSTLKIQPAELGDSAVYLCASSLGGQGLNEQFFGPGTRLTVL.

The genes are TRBV5-1 and TRBJ2-4; D is tentatively TRBD1 or TRBD2 (5 bases each). The ends were cut back, 1 base at V and 7 bases at J, with 12 bases in the middle. The CDR3 is 14 residues long. The V gene's germline CDR1 is SGHRS and CDR2 YFSETQ. In DNA, the CDR3 is TGCGCCAGCAGCTTGAACCTCGAGGGGAACATTCAGTACTTC. Translated: CASSLNLEGNIQYF.

The genes are TRBV7-3 and TRBJ2-5; 14 bases are shared with TRBD2. Germline V gene lookup returns CDR1 SGHTA and CDR2 FQGTGA. The ends lost 5 bases at V and 5 bases at J; junction bases unmatched: 7. The CDR3 totals 16 residues. CDR3 sequence (DNA): TGTGCCAGCAGCCAAGGGACTAGCGGGAGCATCGAGACCCAGTACTTC. Amino acids: CASSQGTSGSIETQYF.

The sample holds a few counts of this clone. The chain employs TRBV11-1 and TRBJ2-3, with D possibly called TRBD1 or TRBD2 (5 bases each). Germline V lookup: CDR1 SGHAT, CDR2 FQDESV (reference sequence). The CDR3 extends over 12 amino acids. V dropped 11 bases and J dropped 4 bases, with 13 bases sitting between them. In DNA, the CDR3 is TGTGCCCTGGGGGTAGGCGCAGATACGCAGTATTTT. Translated, it gives CALGVGADTQYF.

As for this clone: A single base is all that separates this from a far larger clone, so a read error is likely. The chain uses TRBV4-1 and TRBJ2-7; 7 positions match TRBD2. This CDR3 contains 17 residues. Germline lookup yields CDR1 MGHRA and CDR2 YSYEKL. Germline trimming cut 4 bases from V and 7 bases from J; bases unmatched to any gene: 19. In nucleotides, the CDR3 is TGCGCCAGCAGCCCCCCTTCTCTACTAGCGCACGCCGGAGAGCAGTACTTC. It is translated as CASSPPSLLAHAGEQYF.

This clone has a single count. The V gene is TRBV7-6, the J gene TRBJ2-1; D ambiguous. Germline values: CDR1 SGHVS, CDR2 FNYEAQ. The V and J ends lost 2 bases and 8 bases respectively, with 10 bases between them. The length of the CDR3 is 13 residues. DNA for the CDR3: TGTGCCAGCAGCTTACTACTACCCGATGAGCAGTTCTTC. Protein product: CASSLLLPDEQFF. Based on the CDR3 plus reference TRBV7-6 and TRBJ2-1, the full variable domain is GAGVSQSPRYKVTKRGQDVALRCDPISGHVSLYWYRQALGQGPEFLTYFNYEAQQDKSGLPNDRFSAERPEGSISTLTIQRTEQRDSAMYRCASSLLLPDEQFFGPGTRLTVL.

Note on this clone: This sample includes further DNA sequences coding for the same CDR3. This sequence joins TRBV20-1 and TRBJ2-7; D unclear. This CDR3 region has 11 residues. Trimming removed 3 bases at V and 3 bases at J, with 6 bases between. Germline CDR1 reads DFQATT; CDR2 reads SNEGSKA (reference sequence). CDR3 sequence: CSARASYEQYF. The CDR3 DNA follows: TGCAGTGCTAGGGCCAGCTACGAGCAGTACTTC.

The V and J genes are TRBV7-3 and TRBJ2-2; D is uncertain. This CDR3 region has 15 residues. The V and J ends lost 5 bases and 2 bases respectively, with 12 bases between them. Germline V gives CDR1 SGHTA, CDR2 FQGTGA. In DNA form, the CDR3 reads TGTGCCAGCAGCGCCGATGCAAGTAACACCGGGGAGCTGTTTTTT. It is translated as CASSADASNTGELFF.

This clone was found many times. This CDR3 is CANRGEETQYF. CDR3 DNA: TGTGCCAACAGGGGAGAAGAGACCCAGTACTTC. V and J are TRBV25-1 and TRBJ2-5; 7 positions match TRBD1. V was pared by 10 bases and J by 3 bases, with 2 bases of the junction left unmatched. Per the germline V gene, CDR1 is MGHDK and CDR2 is SYGVNS. The CDR3 has 11 residues.

This rearrangement joins TRBV11-3 to TRBJ2-1; 10 bases match TRBD2. After removal of 0 bases from V and 7 bases from J, the junction contained 6 bases not matched to a gene. Germline lookup yields CDR1 SGHNT and CDR2 YENEEA. This CDR3 is 16 amino acids long. CDR3 region: CASSLEGTSAWNEQFF. In nucleotides, the CDR3 is TGTGCCAGCAGCTTAGAGGGGACTAGCGCGTGGAATGAGCAGTTCTTC.

Only one count was recorded for this clone. The sample contains more than one DNA sequence encoding this CDR3. The chain couples TRBV5-1 to TRBJ1-4; TRBD1 aligns across 9 bases. CDR3 length: 14 residues. Germline V gives CDR1 SGHRS, CDR2 YFSETQ. V trimming: 0 bases; J trimming: 8 bases; junction bases outside the gene matches: 2. The CDR3 sequence: CASSLGTGGEKLFF. As DNA, the CDR3 is TGCGCCAGCAGCTTGGGTACAGGGGGCGAAAAACTGTTTTTT.

This clone was observed a few times. The chain has TRBV16 and TRBJ2-1; no clear D gene. V dropped 3 bases and J dropped 2 bases, with 5 bases sitting between them. CDR1 and CDR2 from the germline V gene are KGHSY and FQNENV. This CDR3 has 13 residues. The CDR3 DNA follows: TGTGCCAGCAGCCAGCCCCCCTACAATGAGCAGTTCTTC. Encoded protein: CASSQPPYNEQFF.

This clone occurred a few times. V usage is TRBV6-5 and J usage is TRBJ1-1; D possibly corresponds to TRBD1 (6 bases). V was cut by 7 bases and J by 2 bases, with 14 bases left in between. Germline V gene sequence: CDR1 MNHEY, CDR2 SVGAGI. There are 14 residues in the CDR3. In DNA, the CDR3 is TGTGCCAGCACGAAGACAGGTCCTAACACTGAAGCTTTCTTT. Residues: CASTKTGPNTEAFF.

The chain links TRBV6-5 to TRBJ1-6; D is unclear. The V and J ends lost 2 bases and 8 bases respectively, with 7 bases between them. The germline gives CDR1 MNHEY, CDR2 SVGAGI. This CDR3 contains 13 residues. CDR3 nucleotides: TGTGCCAGCAGTTACGAGGGTTATTCACCCCTCCACTTT. It codes for CASSYEGYSPLHF.

The chain couples TRBV28 to TRBJ1-1, with 7 bases lining up with TRBD1. V lost 4 bases, J lost 7 bases, and 6 bases stayed unmatched. Germline V gene sequence: CDR1 MDHEN, CDR2 SYDVKM. The CDR3 totals 13 residues. DNA of the CDR3: TGTGCCAGCAGTTGGACAGGCGAGATTGAAGCTTTCTTT. It specifies CASSWTGEIEAFF.

This clone was found many times. The CDR3 region is CASSPLRDSSYEQYF. The CDR3, as DNA: TGTGCCAGCAGCCCACTCCGGGACAGTTCTTACGAGCAGTACTTC. The chain joins TRBV5-6 to TRBJ2-7, with 7 positions matching TRBD1. The V gene end was trimmed by 4 bases and the J gene end by 4 bases; junction bases not matched to a gene: 11. The CDR3 is made up of 15 amino acids. Germline V gene lookup returns CDR1 SGHDT and CDR2 YYEEEE.

This chain joins TRBV30 and TRBJ2-3; 12 positions match TRBD2. Unmatched junction bases numbered 7, after V lost 8 bases and J lost 4 bases. CDR1 is GTSNPN, CDR2 SVGIG, per germline (reference sequence). This CDR3 spans 14 amino acids. DNA of the CDR3: TGTGCCCGATCACTAGCGGGAGGAGCAGATACGCAGTATTTT. Its protein product is CARSLAGGADTQYF.